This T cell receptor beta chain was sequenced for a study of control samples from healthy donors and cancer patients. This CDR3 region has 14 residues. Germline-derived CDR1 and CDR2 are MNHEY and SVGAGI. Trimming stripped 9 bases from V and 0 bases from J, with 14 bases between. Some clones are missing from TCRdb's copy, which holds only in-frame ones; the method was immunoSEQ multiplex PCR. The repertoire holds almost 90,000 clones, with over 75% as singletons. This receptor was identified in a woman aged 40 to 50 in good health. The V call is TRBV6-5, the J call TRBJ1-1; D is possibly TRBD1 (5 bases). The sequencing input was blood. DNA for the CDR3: TGTGCCAGTTGGTGGGCAGGGATGAACACTGAAGCTTTCTTT. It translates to CASWWAGMNTEAFF.